The 19 T cell receptor beta chains below were found in one sample sequenced in a study of OX40 agonist ivuxolimab in advanced cancers. Clones were read by immunoSEQ multiplex PCR, and TCRdb kept only the in-frame ones, dropping some. The table shows some 39,000 clones, with 80% to 85% occurring only once. Material: CD4+ or CD8+ T cells sorted from blood, obtained in a trial of the OX40 agonist ivuxolimab. The receptors here all came from an adult with an advanced solid tumor such as melanoma, head and neck, liver or kidney cancer.

This clone was detected only once. V is TRBV5-4 and J is TRBJ2-4; 7 bases agree with TRBD1. The V gene end was trimmed by 4 bases and the J gene end by 8 bases; junction bases not matched to a gene: 9. Germline-derived CDR1 and CDR2 are SGHNT and YYREEE (reference sequence). This CDR3 comprises 14 residues. In nucleotides, the CDR3 is TGTGCCAGCAGCGTAAAGAACAGGGGTCACATTCAGTACTTC. Translating it yields CASSVKNRGHIQYF.

This sequence joins TRBV28 and TRBJ2-7; TRBD1 or TRBD2 may be the D gene (5 bases each). The CDR3 sequence is 12 residues long. Trimming took 8 bases from V and 5 from J, leaving 13 bases between them. Per the germline V gene, CDR1 is MDHEN and CDR2 is SYDVKM. The CDR3 protein is CASGGLGNEQYF. The DNA for the CDR3 is TGTGCCAGCGGGGGATTGGGCAACGAGCAGTACTTC.

This chain connects TRBV7-8 to TRBJ1-4; 7 bases agree with TRBD1. In germline, CDR1 is SGHVS, CDR2 FQNEAQ. CDR3 length equals 15 residues. The trim removed 5 bases at V and 7 bases at J, leaving 10 bases unmatched. CDR3 region: CASSARTGIGEKLFF. The CDR3 bases are TGTGCCAGCAGCGCCCGGACAGGAATCGGTGAAAAACTGTTTTTT.

This chain links TRBV7-2 with TRBJ2-1; 14 bases fit TRBD2. With 1 base clipped from V and 7 bases from J, the junction kept 3 bases outside the gene matches. The CDR3 is 16 amino acids. CDR1 is SGHTA, CDR2 FQGNSA, per germline. The CDR3 is CASSLEGTSGRNEQFF. The CDR3 nucleotides are TGTGCCAGCAGCTTAGAAGGGACTAGCGGGAGAAATGAGCAGTTCTTC.

J is TRBJ1-5 and V is TRBV19, with D maybe TRBD1 (6 bases). V lost 5 bases and J lost 6, with 23 bases in between. The CDR3 is made up of 17 amino acids. Germline CDR1 LNHDA, CDR2 SQIVND (reference sequence). CDR3 in amino acids: CASSVNSRRGRSQPQHF. CDR3 sequence (DNA): TGTGCCAGTAGTGTCAATAGTCGGCGGGGGCGAAGTCAGCCCCAGCATTTT.

The chain carries TRBV5-4 and TRBJ2-3, with D hard to call. The CDR3 spans 14 residues. V lost 6 bases and J 2 bases, leaving 13 bases between the germline ends. CDR1 is SGHNT, CDR2 YYREEE, per germline (reference sequence). The CDR3 reads CASNLWRTTDTQYF. In DNA form, the CDR3 reads TGTGCCAGCAACCTCTGGCGGACCACAGATACGCAGTATTTT.

The V and J genes are TRBV28 and TRBJ1-1; no firm D call. The CDR3 sequence is 13 residues long. Between the trimmed V and J ends, which lost 8 bases and 0 bases, there was a span of 10 bases. Germline V lookup: CDR1 MDHEN, CDR2 SYDVKM. The CDR3 DNA sequence: TGTGCCAGCCGGGTCTTATTGAACACTGAAGCTTTCTTT. It encodes CASRVLLNTEAFF.

This chain joins TRBV29-1 and TRBJ2-1; TRBD1 agrees at 9 bases. This CDR3 spans 15 amino acids. Germline V lookup: CDR1 SQVTM, CDR2 ANQGSEA. V was clipped by 2 bases and J by 6 bases; unmatched bases: 8. The CDR3 DNA sequence: TGCAGCGTTGAAATGGGGGACAGGGTTGTCAATGAGCAGTTCTTC. Its translation is CSVEMGDRVVNEQFF.

The chain combines TRBV5-5 with TRBJ1-5, with unresolved D. The CDR3 consists of 14 residues. V dropped 0 bases and J dropped 0 bases, with 4 bases sitting between them. CDR1 is SGHKS and CDR2 is YYEKEE in the germline V gene (reference sequence). CDR3 nucleotide sequence: TGTGCCAGCAGCTTGGAGCATAGCAATCAGCCCCAGCATTTT. Translation: CASSLEHSNQPQHF.

J is TRBJ2-5 and V is TRBV7-2; D unresolved. The CDR3 has 13 residues. Trimming pared 0 bases from V and 5 bases from J, leaving 7 bases between. Per the germline V gene, CDR1 is SGHTA and CDR2 is FQGNSA. The CDR3 is CASSLAEWETQYF. DNA for the CDR3: TGTGCCAGCAGCTTAGCGGAGTGGGAGACCCAGTACTTC.

A few counts support this clone. The rearrangement uses TRBV30 and TRBJ2-2, with 12 bases lining up with TRBD1. Per the germline V gene, CDR1 is GTSNPN and CDR2 is SVGIG (reference sequence). The trim removed 4 bases at V and 4 bases at J, leaving 4 bases unmatched. This CDR3 is 15 amino acids long. The CDR3 bases are TGTGCCTGGACGGGACAGGGGGCGAGCACCGGGGAGCTGTTTTTT. Protein sequence: CAWTGQGASTGELFF.

This sequence joins TRBV29-1 and TRBJ1-2, with D perhaps matching TRBD1 (5 bases). The CDR3 length is 13 residues. V dropped 2 bases and J dropped 5 bases, with 12 bases sitting between them. Looked up from germline, CDR1 is SQVTM and CDR2 is ANQGSEA. As DNA, the CDR3 is TGCAGCGTTGAATCACAGAGGGGTTATGGCTACACCTTC. Amino acid sequence: CSVESQRGYGYTF.

A single count supports this clone. The chain is built from TRBV5-1 and TRBJ2-1, with D hard to call. V shed 1 base and J shed 4 bases, with 6 bases lying between them. The CDR3 contains 13 residues. The V gene's germline CDR1 is SGHRS and CDR2 YFSETQ. The CDR3 loop reads CASSLSGYNEQFF. The DNA for the CDR3 is TGCGCCAGCAGCTTGTCGGGTTACAATGAGCAGTTCTTC.

This clone was seen once. V usage is TRBV2 and J usage is TRBJ2-7, with TRBD2 matching 12 bases. The length of the CDR3 is 15 residues. V gave up 5 bases and J gave up 6 bases; unmatched junction bases: 8. Germline V gives CDR1 SNHLY, CDR2 FYNNEI. In DNA, the CDR3 is TGTGCCAGCAGTTCCAGACTAGCGGGAGAAGGCGAGCAGTACTTC. Protein: CASSSRLAGEGEQYF.

The CDR3 is CASSLFFLAGVSGELFF. The CDR3, as DNA: TGTGCCAGCAGTTTATTTTTTCTAGCGGGAGTGAGCGGGGAGCTGTTTTTT. This rearrangement joins TRBV28 to TRBJ2-2; 10 bases line up with TRBD2. The ends lost 1 base at V and 7 bases at J; junction bases unmatched: 9. Germline CDR1 MDHEN, CDR2 SYDVKM. The CDR3 is 17 amino acids.

The V gene is TRBV7-2, the J gene TRBJ2-3; the D gene could be TRBD1 or TRBD2 (6 bases each). Trimming shortened V by 5 bases and J by 0 bases, and 9 bases separated the two germline ends. In germline, CDR1 is SGHTA, CDR2 FQGNSA. The CDR3 has 14 residues. Written as DNA, the CDR3 is TGTGCCAGCAGCCCGGGGGCAAGCACAGATACGCAGTATTTT. Amino acids: CASSPGASTDTQYF.

V and J are TRBV18 and TRBJ2-3, with D unresolved. The CDR3 sequence is 12 residues long. Trimming pared 5 bases from V and 9 bases from J, leaving 12 bases between. Germline values: CDR1 KGHSH, CDR2 LQKENI. CDR3 DNA: TGTGCCAGCTCAATGATACGAGAGACGCAGTATTTT. Translating gives CASSMIRETQYF.

The rearrangement joins TRBV7-2 to TRBJ1-5, with TRBD1 identical over 9 bases. The trim removed 5 bases at V and 4 bases at J, leaving 9 bases unmatched. The CDR3 totals 16 residues. Germline V gives CDR1 SGHTA, CDR2 FQGNSA. The CDR3 nucleotides read TGTGCCAGCAGCCCCACCCCAGGACAGGGGAATCAGCCCCAGCATTTT. It yields the protein CASSPTPGQGNQPQHF. Full variable domain (rest looked up from reference TRBV7-2 and TRBJ1-5): GAGVSQSPSNKVTEKGKDVELRCDPISGHTALYWYRQSLGQGLEFLIYFQGNSAPDKSGLPSDRFSAERTGGSVSTLTIQRTQQEDSAVYLCASSPTPGQGNQPQHFGDGTRLSIL.

This chain links TRBV7-2 with TRBJ2-7; D is unresolved. CDR1 SGHTA and CDR2 FQGNSA come from the germline V gene. Trimming left V 1 base short and J 3 bases short, with 16 bases between. The length of the CDR3 is 16 residues. The CDR3 nucleotides read TGTGCCAGCAGCTTAGGTCGGGTGGGCAGGAGCTACGAGCAGTACTTC. Amino acids: CASSLGRVGRSYEQYF.